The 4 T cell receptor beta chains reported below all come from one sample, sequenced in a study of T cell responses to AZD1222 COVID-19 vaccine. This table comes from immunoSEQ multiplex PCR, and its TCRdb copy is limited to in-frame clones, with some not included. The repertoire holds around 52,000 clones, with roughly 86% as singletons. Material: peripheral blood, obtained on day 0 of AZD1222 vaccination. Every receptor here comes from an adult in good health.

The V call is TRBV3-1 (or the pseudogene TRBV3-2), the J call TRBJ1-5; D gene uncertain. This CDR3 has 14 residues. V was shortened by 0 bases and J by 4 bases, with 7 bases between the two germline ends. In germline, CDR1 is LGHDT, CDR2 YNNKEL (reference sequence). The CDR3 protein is CASSQDNTNQPQHF. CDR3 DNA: TGTGCCAGCAGCCAAGATAATACGAATCAGCCCCAGCATTTT.

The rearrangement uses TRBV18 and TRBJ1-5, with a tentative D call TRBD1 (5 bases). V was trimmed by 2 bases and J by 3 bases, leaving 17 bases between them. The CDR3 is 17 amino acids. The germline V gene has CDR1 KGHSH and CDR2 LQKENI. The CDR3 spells CASSPSSTGGNNQPQHF. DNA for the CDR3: TGTGCCAGCTCACCATCAAGTACAGGCGGTAACAATCAGCCCCAGCATTTT.

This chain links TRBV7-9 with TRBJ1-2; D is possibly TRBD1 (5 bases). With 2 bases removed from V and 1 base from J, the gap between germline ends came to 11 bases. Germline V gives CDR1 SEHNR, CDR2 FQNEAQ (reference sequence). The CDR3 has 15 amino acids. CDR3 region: CASSLRGANNYGYTF. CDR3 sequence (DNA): TGTGCCAGCAGCTTACGGGGCGCCAATAACTATGGCTACACCTTC.

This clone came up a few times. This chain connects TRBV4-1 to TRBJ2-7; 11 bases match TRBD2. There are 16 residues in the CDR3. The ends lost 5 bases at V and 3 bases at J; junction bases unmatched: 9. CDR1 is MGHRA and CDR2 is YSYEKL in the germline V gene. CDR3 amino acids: CASSGTSGSRLYEQYF. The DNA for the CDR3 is TGCGCCAGCAGCGGAACTAGCGGGAGTCGCCTCTACGAGCAGTACTTC.